This record covers a single T cell receptor beta chain. The data are from a study of blood T cell repertoires in COVID-19. Trimming took 6 bases from V and 7 from J; bases not matched to a gene: 7. The CDR3 has 15 residues. Germline lookup yields CDR1 LNHDA and CDR2 SQIVND (reference sequence). The table came from immunoSEQ multiplex PCR; TCRdb's copy has only in-frame clones and leaves some out. The sample contains 200,000 to 250,000 clones, about nine tenths of which appear only once. The source material was peripheral blood. The chain carries TRBV19 and TRBJ2-1; 12 positions agree with TRBD1. The receptor was derived from a woman aged 55-69 years with acute or convalescent COVID-19. The CDR3 reads CASSLRDRGRNEQFF. In nucleotides, the CDR3 is TGTGCCAGTAGCCTCCGGGACAGGGGGCGGAATGAGCAGTTCTTC.